This record covers a single T cell receptor beta chain. Antigen: not known. Assay: immunoSEQ multiplex PCR; the TCRdb copy retains only in-frame clones and omits some. The repertoire consists of approximately 130,000 clones, with around 90% occurring once and the leading ten covering less than 6.5%. The sample belongs to a study of T cell responses to AZD1222 COVID-19 vaccine. Study background: Doses given second, at about 4 or about 12 weeks, were pooled.

Deletions cut 4 bases from V and 1 base from J, with 11 bases between. This CDR3 comprises 14 residues. The germline V gene has CDR1 SGDLS and CDR2 YYNGEE. Findings and limits, study-wide: Dominant at 160-218 and 743-854, vaccine-associated CD4 TCRs also spanned spike. Samples come after the peak T cell response, not at day 14.

The sequencing used peripheral blood, collected on day 0 of AZD1222 vaccination. The chain uses TRBV9 and TRBJ1-1, with unresolved D. This clonotype was sampled from an adult in good health. The CDR3 DNA reads as TGTGCCAGCAGCCCCCTTGCCGGGAACACTGAAGCTTTCTTT. It specifies CASSPLAGNTEAFF.